The 13 T cell receptor beta chains presented below share a single source sample, sequenced in a study of untreated major depressive disorder. Measured with immunoSEQ multiplex PCR; TCRdb has only the in-frame clones, and not every one. In the table there are about 21,000 clones, roughly 91% of which are singletons. Sample: CD4+ T cells from PBMCs. The source of these receptors is a woman aged 40-49 years in good health.

The chain couples TRBV6-5 to TRBJ1-3; D unresolved. This CDR3 spans 13 amino acids. The V end lost 6 bases, the J end lost 3 bases, and 9 bases lay between the germline ends. Germline CDR1 is MNHEY and CDR2 is SVGAGI. The CDR3 DNA reads TGTGCCAGCAGACTAGGAAATGGAAACACCATATATTTT. As protein: CASRLGNGNTIYF.

J is TRBJ1-2 and V is TRBV29-1, with D maybe TRBD1 (5 bases). The CDR3 runs to 14 residues. Germline V CDR1 and CDR2: SQVTM, ANQGSEA. Between the trimmed V and J ends, which lost 2 bases and 5 bases, there was a span of 15 bases. In nucleotides, the CDR3 is TGCAGCGTTGAACCTCAGGGCAGTAGTTATGGCTACACCTTC. It is translated as CSVEPQGSSYGYTF.

The J gene is TRBJ1-5, the V gene TRBV7-9; TRBD1 is a possible D gene (5 bases). V dropped 4 bases and J dropped 3 bases, with 16 bases sitting between them. CDR1 and CDR2 (germline): SEHNR, FQNEAQ (reference sequence). The CDR3 loop spans 16 amino acids. The CDR3: CASSSTGTGNNQPQHF. CDR3 bases: TGTGCCAGCAGCTCGACCGGGACGGGAAACAATCAGCCCCAGCATTTT.

J is TRBJ2-2 and V is TRBV6-6; TRBD2 agrees at 12 bases. The CDR3 consists of 16 residues. Germline CDR1 MNHNY, CDR2 SVGAGI (reference sequence). Unmatched junction bases numbered 8, after V lost 7 bases and J lost 5 bases. CDR3 sequence: CASIAPGTSGTGELFF. The CDR3 DNA sequence: TGTGCCAGCATTGCCCCCGGGACTAGCGGGACCGGGGAGCTGTTTTTT.

This clone was seen once. CDR3 sequence (DNA): TGTGCCAGCAGTGAATGGGTGGGGCAGCCCCAGCATTTT. Translation gives CASSEWVGQPQHF. V usage is TRBV25-1 and J usage is TRBJ1-5; D uncertain. The germline V gene encodes CDR1 MGHDK and CDR2 SYGVNS. Trimming took 1 base from V and 7 from J, leaving 8 bases between them. The CDR3 extends over 13 amino acids.

Only a few counts were recorded for this clone. Other DNA variants within this sample encode the same CDR3. The genes are TRBV6-5 and TRBJ1-1; no clear D. Trimming stripped 5 bases from V and 1 base from J, with 5 bases between. CDR1 and CDR2 (germline): MNHEY, SVGAGI. The CDR3 spans 12 residues. CDR3 loop: CASSGRNTEAFF. The CDR3, as DNA: TGTGCCAGCAGTGGGCGGAACACTGAAGCTTTCTTT.

The genes are TRBV6-6 and TRBJ1-5, with 8 bases lining up with TRBD1. J lost 6 bases, V lost 7 bases, and 5 bases had no gene match. This CDR3 is built from 13 residues. The germline V gene encodes CDR1 MNHNY and CDR2 SVGAGI (reference sequence). The CDR3 region is CASTQGAGQPQHF. In DNA form, the CDR3 reads TGTGCCAGCACGCAGGGGGCCGGTCAGCCCCAGCATTTT.

The V gene is TRBV4-1, the J gene TRBJ1-2, with 9 nucleotides matching TRBD1. V lost 4 bases, J lost 6 bases, and 12 bases stayed unmatched. CDR1 MGHRA and CDR2 YSYEKL come from the germline V gene. The CDR3 is made up of 16 amino acids. In DNA form, the CDR3 reads TGCGCCAGCAGCCTTGGAGGGGGACAGGGAGGTAATGGCTACACCTTC. The encoded protein is CASSLGGGQGGNGYTF.

This clone was recorded once. The CDR3 loop is CASSQDHRVGEQYF. CDR3 coding DNA: TGCGCCAGCAGCCAAGATCACCGGGTAGGCGAGCAGTACTTC. This rearrangement joins TRBV4-1 to TRBJ2-7; no clear D gene. Germline CDR1 is MGHRA and CDR2 is YSYEKL. Trimming cost V 0 bases and J 6 bases, with 12 bases left between them. The CDR3 contains 14 residues.

This chain joins TRBV6-4 and TRBJ2-1; D is perhaps TRBD2 (6 bases). The V end was cut by 2 bases, the J end by 3 bases, with 14 bases between. CDR3 size: 16 residues. The germline gives CDR1 MRHNA, CDR2 SNTAGT. Written as DNA, the CDR3 is TGTGCCAGCAGTGACCGGTCGGGAGAAAACTACAATGAGCAGTTCTTC. Translated, it gives CASSDRSGENYNEQFF.

This clone was detected only once. The chain couples TRBV28 to TRBJ2-1; a possible D gene is TRBD2 (5 bases). Trimming removed 3 bases at V and 10 bases at J, with 10 bases between. Germline CDR1 reads MDHEN; CDR2 reads SYDVKM. The CDR3 sequence is 12 residues long. This CDR3 reads CASSFGVGEQFF. Written as DNA, the CDR3 is TGTGCCAGCAGTTTCGGGGTAGGGGAGCAGTTCTTC.

The chain uses TRBV11-2 and TRBJ1-3, with D tentatively TRBD1 (5 bases). V was pared by 4 bases and J by 1 base, with 11 bases between. The CDR3 sequence is 15 residues long. CDR1 is SGHAT, CDR2 FQNNGV, per germline. CDR3 in DNA: TGTGCCAGCAGCTCCCTTCAGGGTTCTGGAAACACCATATATTTT. It codes for CASSSLQGSGNTIYF.

The rearrangement uses TRBV27 and TRBJ2-6; maybe TRBD1 (6 bases). V lost 6 bases and J 1 base, leaving 13 bases between the germline ends. This CDR3 comprises 16 residues. Germline V gene lookup returns CDR1 MNHEY and CDR2 SMNVEV (reference sequence). CDR3 nucleotides: TGTGCCAGCAGCAGCCCCAGGGGATCTGGGGCCAACGTCCTGACTTTC. Protein: CASSSPRGSGANVLTF.